Shown below are 28 T cell receptor beta chains from a single sample sequenced in a study of neoadjuvant anti-PD-1 for oral cavity cancer. This table comes from immunoSEQ multiplex PCR, and its TCRdb copy is limited to in-frame clones, with some not included. The profile shows 11,000 to 15,000 clones, roughly 74% of them singletons. The time point here: after neoadjuvant nivolumab, at surgical resection. This material consisted of PBMCs, taken after nivolumab (anti-PD-1) treatment. Receptor source: a person between 40 and 85 years old with oral cavity squamous cell carcinoma.

The rearrangement links TRBV2 to TRBJ1-4, with 8 nucleotides matching TRBD1. The CDR3 runs 16 residues. Losses at the gene ends were 6 bases for V and 0 bases for J; bases not matched to a gene: 6. The V gene's germline CDR1 is SNHLY and CDR2 FYNNEI. The CDR3 DNA reads TGTGCCAGCAGAGGAGGGACAGGAGCAACTAATGAAAAACTGTTTTTT. Residues: CASRGGTGATNEKLFF.

The V and J genes are TRBV14 and TRBJ2-3, with D unresolved. The germline gives CDR1 SGHDN, CDR2 FVKESK. The CDR3 loop spans 14 amino acids. V shed 2 bases and J shed 4 bases, with 10 bases lying between them. The CDR3 DNA follows: TGTGCCAGCAGCCAAAGCCCACGGGCAGATACGCAGTATTTT. This codes for CASSQSPRADTQYF.

The chain uses TRBV30 and TRBJ2-3, with TRBD1 matching over 8 bases. Germline V lookup: CDR1 GTSNPN, CDR2 SVGIG (reference sequence). Trimming took 0 bases from V and 4 from J; bases not matched to a gene: 0. The CDR3 loop spans 13 amino acids. The CDR3 protein is CAWSVQGADTQYF. The CDR3 nucleotides read TGTGCCTGGAGTGTACAGGGGGCAGATACGCAGTATTTT.

This chain connects TRBV20-1 to TRBJ2-7; tentative D call: TRBD1 (6 bases). V lost 3 bases to trimming and J lost 6 bases, with 9 bases between them. The germline V gene has CDR1 DFQATT and CDR2 SNEGSKA (reference sequence). This CDR3 comprises 11 residues. This CDR3 is CSASIGGEQYF. The CDR3 region has the DNA TGCAGTGCTAGTATAGGGGGCGAGCAGTACTTC.

This clone was observed a few times. The genes are TRBV5-6 and TRBJ2-5; 7 nucleotides align to TRBD1. There are 15 residues in the CDR3. With 4 bases clipped from V and 5 bases from J, the junction kept 11 bases outside the gene matches. Germline V gene lookup returns CDR1 SGHDT and CDR2 YYEEEE. CDR3 region: CASSTETGVRETQYF. The CDR3 DNA reads TGTGCCAGCAGCACCGAAACAGGGGTGAGGGAGACCCAGTACTTC.

V is TRBV29-1 and J is TRBJ1-2; 10 bases line up with TRBD1. Germline V gene lookup returns CDR1 SQVTM and CDR2 ANQGSEA. The CDR3 runs to 16 residues. The V gene end was trimmed by 4 bases and the J gene end by 4 bases; junction bases not matched to a gene: 12. The CDR3 DNA reads TGCAGCGTTGTCTTCGGACAGGGGGAATGGAGCTATGGCTACACCTTC. It codes for CSVVFGQGEWSYGYTF.

V usage is TRBV5-1 and J usage is TRBJ2-5, with unresolved D. The CDR3 runs 15 residues. The ends were cut back, 1 base at V and 4 bases at J, with 14 bases in the middle. Per germline, CDR1 SGHRS and CDR2 YFSETQ. CDR3 DNA: TGCGCCAGCAGCTTGATCGCCGCCGAGGCAGAGACCCAGTACTTC. Translated: CASSLIAAEAETQYF.

The chain has TRBV29-1 and TRBJ2-7; D is undetermined. The CDR3 covers 12 residues. CDR1 and CDR2 (germline): SQVTM, ANQGSEA. V lost 1 base, J lost 7 bases, and 11 bases lay in between. The CDR3 region has the DNA TGCAGCGTTGAAGGCGAGACGAGTGAGCAGTACTTC. It yields the protein CSVEGETSEQYF.

The V gene is TRBV28, the J gene TRBJ2-5; D is tentatively TRBD1 or TRBD2 (6 bases each). Trimming stripped 7 bases from V and 2 bases from J, with 11 bases between. Germline CDR1 is MDHEN and CDR2 is SYDVKM. The CDR3 runs 13 residues. CDR3 nucleotide sequence: TGTGCCAGCAACCAGGGGACTCAAGAGACCCAGTACTTC. Translated, it gives CASNQGTQETQYF.

The rearrangement joins TRBV5-1 to TRBJ1-5; 7 positions match TRBD1. This CDR3 contains 16 residues. Unmatched junction bases numbered 11, after V lost 4 bases and J lost 4 bases. Germline CDR1 and CDR2: SGHRS and YFSETQ. The CDR3, as DNA: TGCGCCAGCAGCCCCGGTGGGACAGAAAGAAATCAGCCCCAGCATTTT. It specifies CASSPGGTERNQPQHF.

The CDR3 DNA reads as TGTGCCAGCAGCTTAACCGGCGCAGGGCGGTACCAAGAGACCCAGTACTTC. It is translated as CASSLTGAGRYQETQYF. The rearrangement uses TRBV7-3 and TRBJ2-5; maybe TRBD1 (5 bases). Germline V gene sequence: CDR1 SGHTA, CDR2 FQGTGA. V lost 0 bases to trimming and J lost 0 bases, with 14 bases between them. This CDR3 is built from 17 residues.

The rearrangement links TRBV9 to TRBJ1-2; tentatively, D is TRBD1 (5 bases). Germline CDR1 SGDLS, CDR2 YYNGEE. The CDR3 is made up of 13 amino acids. Trimming cost V 4 bases and J 11 bases, with 18 bases left between them. DNA of the CDR3: TGTGCCAGCAGCTTCCTCCCGGGACGAAGGTACACCTTC. Its translation: CASSFLPGRRYTF.

CDR3 protein: CSVPREGTTGELFF. As DNA, the CDR3 is TGCAGCGTTCCCCGGGAGGGGACCACCGGGGAGCTGTTTTTT. The chain employs TRBV29-1 and TRBJ2-2, with TRBD2 matching 8 bases. V shed 5 bases, J shed 4 bases, and the junction held 6 bases outside the gene matches. CDR1 is SQVTM, CDR2 ANQGSEA, per germline. CDR3 length equals 14 residues.

The chain recombines TRBV11-3 with TRBJ2-7; TRBD2 matches at 11 bases. The CDR3 has 18 amino acids. The ends lost 1 base at V and 0 bases at J; junction bases unmatched: 8. CDR1 is SGHNT and CDR2 is YENEEA in the germline V gene. The CDR3 region is CASSLVGLAEIFSYEQYF. The CDR3 DNA follows: TGTGCCAGCAGCTTAGTGGGACTAGCGGAAATCTTCTCCTACGAGCAGTACTTC.

The rearrangement joins TRBV5-4 to TRBJ2-3; D ambiguous. The length of the CDR3 is 14 residues. The germline V gene encodes CDR1 SGHNT and CDR2 YYREEE (reference sequence). Deletions cut 1 base from V and 2 bases from J, with 8 bases between. Written as DNA, the CDR3 is TGTGCCAGCAGCTTGACATCCGACACAGATACGCAGTATTTT. This sequence encodes CASSLTSDTDTQYF.

This clone was observed once. J is TRBJ2-1 and V is TRBV7-9; 11 bases map to TRBD2. The ends lost 6 bases at V and 7 bases at J; junction bases unmatched: 8. Per germline, CDR1 SEHNR and CDR2 FQNEAQ (reference sequence). The CDR3 is 15 residues long. The CDR3, as DNA: TGTGCCAGCAGGCGGCCCGGGACTAGCGGAAATGAGCAGTTCTTC. Protein product: CASRRPGTSGNEQFF.

The chain joins TRBV5-1 to TRBJ1-2; possible D gene TRBD1, 6 bases. Trimming pared 0 bases from V and 8 bases from J, leaving 11 bases between. Germline lookup yields CDR1 SGHRS and CDR2 YFSETQ. The CDR3 runs 13 residues. The CDR3 sequence is CASSLAAGEGYTF. The CDR3 DNA is TGCGCCAGCAGCTTGGCCGCAGGGGAAGGCTACACCTTC.

This clone was seen a handful of times. The chain joins TRBV2 to TRBJ1-5; D is perhaps TRBD1 (5 bases). The CDR3 totals 16 residues. CDR1 SNHLY and CDR2 FYNNEI come from the germline V gene. V was pared by 3 bases and J by 0 bases, with 12 bases between. The CDR3 bases are TGTGCCAGCAGTGACCAGGGAATGTATAGCAATCAGCCCCAGCATTTT. Translated: CASSDQGMYSNQPQHF. Full variable domain (remainder filled in from reference TRBV2 and TRBJ1-5): EPEVTQTPSHQVTQMGQEVILRCVPISNHLYFYWYRQILGQKVEFLVSFYNNEISEKSEIFDDQFSVERPDGSNFTLKIRSTKLEDSAMYFCASSDQGMYSNQPQHFGDGTRLSIL.

This rearrangement joins TRBV29-1 to TRBJ2-2; the match to TRBD2 covers 16 bases. The CDR3 loop spans 16 amino acids. With 7 bases clipped from V and 5 bases from J, the junction kept 7 bases outside the gene matches. Germline V lookup: CDR1 SQVTM, CDR2 ANQGSEA. The CDR3 sequence: CSARGLAGGRTGELFF. CDR3 nucleotide sequence: TGCAGCGCCCGGGGACTAGCGGGAGGGCGGACCGGGGAGCTGTTTTTT.

This clone was picked up one time. The chain has TRBV29-1 and TRBJ2-5, with a possible D match to TRBD1 (6 bases). The V and J ends lost 5 bases and 3 bases respectively, with 10 bases between them. This CDR3 comprises 12 residues. Germline V CDR1 and CDR2: SQVTM, ANQGSEA. CDR3 nucleotides: TGCAGCGTTCGTCAGGGGAAAGAGACCCAGTACTTC. It is translated as CSVRQGKETQYF.

The chain recombines TRBV14 with TRBJ2-5; 10 bases match TRBD2. Germline trimming cut 0 bases from V and 5 bases from J; bases unmatched to any gene: 9. The CDR3 has 17 amino acids. Looked up from germline, CDR1 is SGHDN and CDR2 is FVKESK. The CDR3 DNA sequence: TGTGCCAGCAGCCAAGAAATCGATAGCGGGAGGAGGGAGACCCAGTACTTC. As protein: CASSQEIDSGRRETQYF.

This clone was counted only a few times. The chain has TRBV5-1 and TRBJ1-5; possibly TRBD1 for D (5 bases). Trimming removed 0 bases from V and 6 bases from J, with 10 bases in between. In germline, CDR1 is SGHRS, CDR2 YFSETQ. The CDR3 contains 14 residues. The chain's CDR3 is CASSLEQGGQPQHF. The CDR3 nucleotides read TGCGCCAGCAGCTTGGAGCAGGGTGGTCAGCCCCAGCATTTT.

The V and J genes are TRBV11-2 and TRBJ1-1; D is unresolved. Germline V CDR1 and CDR2: SGHAT, FQNNGV. The CDR3 runs 15 residues. V was cut by 5 bases and J by 1 base, with 14 bases left in between. The chain's CDR3 is CASSDGRRQNTEAFF. CDR3 nucleotide sequence: TGTGCCAGCAGCGACGGCCGCAGGCAGAACACTGAAGCTTTCTTT.

This sequence joins TRBV7-9 and TRBJ2-5; 13 bases align to TRBD2. J was trimmed by 2 bases and V by 0 bases; bases with no gene match: 3. Germline values: CDR1 SEHNR, CDR2 FQNEAQ (reference sequence). This CDR3 spans 17 amino acids. The DNA for the CDR3 is TGTGCCAGCAGCTTAGCTGGGGGACTAGCGGGGCAAGAGACCCAGTACTTC. Amino acids: CASSLAGGLAGQETQYF.

The chain combines TRBV2 with TRBJ1-5, with D possibly matching TRBD1 (6 bases). Germline CDR1 SNHLY, CDR2 FYNNEI. The V and J ends lost 7 bases and 8 bases respectively, with 18 bases between them. The CDR3 sequence is 14 residues long. CDR3 coding DNA: TGTGCCAGCACTAACCCACTACAGGGCAAGCCCCAGCATTTT. Its protein product is CASTNPLQGKPQHF.

The chain is built from TRBV5-1 and TRBJ2-6; D remains ambiguous. The CDR3 consists of 17 residues. Trimming pared 0 bases from V and 0 bases from J, leaving 10 bases between. The germline CDR1 and CDR2 sequences are SGHRS and YFSETQ. The CDR3 protein is CASSLAGRVSGANVLTF. CDR3 bases: TGCGCCAGCAGCTTGGCTGGTCGCGTCTCTGGGGCCAACGTCCTGACTTTC.

J is TRBJ1-3 and V is TRBV6-6; 9 bases match TRBD1. V lost 4 bases and J lost 8; bases outside the gene matches: 6. Germline CDR1 reads MNHNY; CDR2 reads SVGAGI (reference sequence). This CDR3 has 14 amino acids. CDR3 coding DNA: TGTGCCAGCAGTTTTCCGGGACAGGGTGACACCATATATTTT. Its protein product is CASSFPGQGDTIYF.

The chain links TRBV29-1 to TRBJ1-5, with D unresolved. Germline loops: CDR1 SQVTM, CDR2 ANQGSEA. The CDR3 is 14 residues long. The germline V and J ends were trimmed by 4 bases and 3 bases, with 13 bases remaining between them. Written as DNA, the CDR3 is TGCAGCGTTGTGACGGGGAACGCCAATCAGCCCCAGCATTTT. Amino acid sequence: CSVVTGNANQPQHF.